This entry describes one T cell receptor beta chain. The target of this receptor is not known. Base qualities are not at hand, and no much larger clone is one base apart. The sample originates from a study of naive and memory T cell subsets (TCRdb year 2017). Regarding the complete study: In the figure summarizing the skin biopsy and whole blood samples, approximately ten blood donors, 7 tuberculin skin test biopsies and 3 saline control biopsies were reported. PCR2 was typically run as a SYBR Green qPCR and stopped at a set threshold, although low-input samples could use end-point PCR of around 6 cycles instead. Points the paper makes about the study in general: The RNA-based method was acknowledged to be potentially sensitive to changes in TCR transcripts with T cell activation and differentiation.

The study described a robust, sensitive protocol for amplifying, sequencing and analyzing TCRs, using 3' ligation of a UMI-containing oligonucleotide to TCR cDNA. For whole blood analysis, roughly 2.5 ml of peripheral blood was drawn from adult healthy volunteers into Tempus tubes, and RNA was extracted according to the manufacturer's instructions. Total RNA was used without cell sorting and was treated with RQ1 DNase before reverse transcription, with a target input of about 1 to 1000 ng. To check how robust the pipeline was in samples where T cells make up a minority population, libraries were built from skin biopsies and whole blood. The protocol used for the library was UMI-ligation and nested PCR. The ligated cDNA was amplified in four rounds of PCR with nested alpha and beta constant region primers together with the SP2 primer. For the blood and skin samples, reverse transcription of TCR RNA was done with SuperScript IV along with alpha and beta constant region primers. T4 RNA ligase 1 was used to ligate an oligonucleotide containing the Illumina SP2 primer and a UMI to the 3' end of the cDNA. To prevent hairpin formation, the 12-nucleotide UMI was made up of two random hexamers with an eight-base spacer between them. TCR alpha and beta chain libraries were processed separately from the second PCR onward, with dual indexing for multiplexing. After pooling, the indexed libraries were analyzed by capillary electrophoresis and sequenced on either an Illumina MiSeq or NextSeq. To boost base diversity and improve cluster recognition, PhiX DNA at about 5-7.5% was spiked into the libraries. Regarding the original processing steps: Demultiplexor pulled UMIs out of read 2, joined the UMIs with the TCR sequence from read 1, and separated reads according to sample indices. V and J genes and V-J junctions were identified by Decombinator, which gave every TCR a five-part identifier that included V and J deletions. Collapsinator relied on UMIs to correct both sequencing errors and PCR amplification heterogeneity, producing a UMI-based abundance for each TCR. Identifiers were converted to nucleotide sequence by CDR3Translator and translated to amino acids, and CDR3 regions were extracted on the basis of terminal motifs. After normalization to the amount of input RNA, error-corrected alpha and beta TCR counts from blood and skin were compared. Through fastp at Q25 and MiXCR, TCRdb rebuilt clones from the public reads, retaining in-frame beta chains. When rows share a CDR3 protein, they turn into one entry using the most common DNA and genes. In this record, the V and J calls reflect TCRdb's handling and not the investigators' own analysis. The table for this sample lists around 24,000 distinct CDR3 sequences; 5% to 5.5% of them were counted only once. 7% to 9% of the sample belongs to the ten largest clones.

Reading the germline V gene gives CDR1 SGHDT and CDR2 YYEEEE. Spanning cysteine to phenylalanine, the CDR3 consists of 13 amino acids. Only the CDR3 DNA stays, 39 bases, in frame from base 1. Deletion took 10 bases off V and 6 bases off J, with a span of 18 bases between the germline ends. Sample: blood. This TCR was recovered from an adult in good health. The sequence is built from TRBV5-6 and TRBJ2-3; D gene: possibly TRBD1, on 5 matching bases. The sequenced DNA: TGTGCCTCAACAAGGGGATCGGAGGATACGCAGTATTTT. Its amino acids are CASTRGSEDTQYF.